Below, one T cell receptor (beta chain) is given with its context. No antigen is known for it. Since a far larger clone is one base different, this is likely a read error. This sample includes further DNA sequences coding for the same CDR3. This sample stems from a study of shared clonotypes between healthy human individuals (TCRdb year 2020). Context from the whole study: A few men and a couple of women, aged 18 to 49 years, made up the cohort. Blood TCR repertoires of several healthy adults were deeply sequenced to estimate repertoire size and the extent of clonotype sharing between individuals. Different laboratories and diverse techniques were used to prepare libraries and sequence TCR repertoires, to increase sequencing depth and limit assay-specific biases. Per donor, leukapheresis produced somewhere between about 0.8 and 9 billion PBMCs. For each donor, CD4 naive and CD4 memory were each run on three plates, CD8 naive on two plates, and CD8 memory on one plate.

TCR CDR3 regions were amplified from genomic DNA by multiplex PCR using the deep immunoSEQ assay. Genomic DNA extracted from each cell subset was distributed evenly over all wells of several immunoSEQ 96-well plates, and each plate served as one replicate. For sorted subsets, around 200 ng genomic DNA, equal to 25,000 to 35,000 T cell genomes, was loaded into each replicate PCR. The purified libraries were quantified using a Qubit 3.0 fluorometer, sized with a Bioanalyzer 2100, and then quantified again using the KAPA Library Quantification kit. Each immunoSEQ 96-well plate was sequenced on its own single-read 150-cycle Illumina NextSeq 550 flow cell. In the authors' own workflow: Because only junctional sequences without quality scores were contained in the immunoSEQ output, filtering matching that applied to full-length reads could not be performed. Sequences were annotated with PyIR, a Python wrapper for IgBLAST v1.9, using IMGT germline references to assign V/J genes and CDR3. Reads were removed for weak V/J assignments (E-value above 1e-6), missing CDR3, stop codons, out-of-frame junctions, or ambiguous translated residues. A V3J clonotype was defined by an identical inferred V gene, J gene, and CDR3 amino acid sequence. Percentage overlap between repertoires was computed as shared unique clonotypes divided by the size of the smaller repertoire. RTK rarefaction, the Chao1 estimator, and Recon v2.1 estimates of unobserved clonotypes were used to assess repertoire richness. Generation probabilities were computed with OLGA for all TCRbeta clonotypes obtained by the gDNA method from several donors. TCRdb obtained this table from immuneACCESS and retained in-frame rearrangements with V and J assigned. These tables miss some clones; where compared with another copy, unresolved V genes account for less than half of the shortfall, and the remainder is unexplained. V, J and clone size are taken as reported in that table, and D and trimming were inferred from the DNA itself. The sample table shows around 1.1 million clones, and approximately 80% are seen once. More than 0.55% of the sample is in the top ten clones.

The CDR3 has 13 amino acids, counting the end cysteine and phenylalanine. The only DNA kept is the CDR3, 39 bases in frame from the first base. Trimming takes 4 bases off V and 4 bases off J; junction bases not matched to a gene: 4. The CDR1 and CDR2 encoded by the germline V gene are SQVTM and ANQGSEA. The donors were healthy, HIV-negative adults with no recently reported acute infections or vaccinations. Every donor was a Caucasian adult living in Nashville, Tennessee, USA. CD4+ T cells were enriched through magnetic negative selection, after which naive cells were positively selected on CD45RA and the remaining negative fraction served as the memory subset. Blood was collected by leukapheresis, and PBMCs were isolated by Ficoll-Histopaque density gradient centrifugation and then cryopreserved in liquid nitrogen vapor phase. Purity and quantity of every magnetically sorted T cell population were checked by analytical flow cytometry. From each sorted fraction, genomic DNA was isolated and quantified by UV absorbance on a Nanodrop 2000c.

Broad study findings and their caveats: Compared with non-shared clonotypes, the clonotypes found in all four sorted-subset donors had higher generation probabilities. Larger estimated clonotype richness was generally found for naive subsets than for memory subsets. Sampling was restricted to blood, and TCR repertoires in tissue are likely to differ from TCR repertoires in blood. Incomplete sequencing was indicated by rarefaction of sorted-subset datasets, despite the large sequencing depth. The genetic and exposure-history diversity represented was limited by the small number of donors. Pairwise subsampling indicated that sequencing depth was expected to affect the degree of clonotype sharing among donors. When several donors were compared, the shared fraction of clonotypes was about 5% for naive CD4, around 3.5% for naive CD8, about 2.4% for memory CD4, and around 0.4% for memory CD8.

The chain links TRBV29-1 with TRBJ2-3, with 8 junctional bases fitting TRBD1. What was sequenced was memory CD4+ T cells from PBMCs. Sample cell subset or site, as interpreted from the label and publication: CD45RA-negative fraction. This clonotype was sampled from a man aged 18 to 30 in good health. Some clones in this sample may be carry-over from other donors' samples. The CDR3 here reads CSVGPQGADTQYF. The bases read TGCAGCGTTGGCCCACAGGGGGCAGATACGCAGTATTTT.